The present T cell receptor beta chain was sequenced within a study of T cell repertoires in cytomegalovirus infection (dated by TCRdb to between 2018 and 2021). For the study in its entirety: Alongside well-studied HLA-B-restricted epitopes, the peptide stimulations were aimed at recently identified HLA-C-restricted CMV epitopes, whose presentation resists viral immunomodulation. Donor HLA type was relevant to the analysis, because carriage of CMV infection together with the matching HLA type was indicated by public TCR beta signatures. Overall study outcomes, separate from this receptor: Cumulative frequency of public TCR beta family members discriminated carriers of CMV infection plus the relevant HLA type in this cohort and an independent 352-donor cohort. In the ex vivo response, HLA-C-restricted CMV-specific TCR beta clonotypes were dominant, and in two of eight donors the single most frequent clonotype came from this HLA-C-restricted group.

In the case of this clonotype: The antigen this receptor binds is unknown. One end of the junction is discordant with germline, which a read error may explain.

The CDR1 and CDR2 encoded by the germline V gene are MNHNS and SASEGT. The CDR3 spans 13 residues, from the cysteine through the phenylalanine. Only the CDR3 portion is preserved as DNA: 39 bases, with reading frame beginning at the first base. The treatment or condition label, read with the paper, signifies: in vitro stimulation with specific CMV peptide epitopes to enrich CMV-specific T cells. Data came from an Illumina HiSeq 1500. TCRdb reworked the public reads: Q25 trimming with fastp, MiXCR clone assembly, productive beta chains retained. Rows merge per CDR3 protein into single entries with the most common DNA and genes. The sample profile shows about 71,000 distinct CDR3 sequences; 20% to 25% of them were found once. The ten biggest clones cover about 63% of the sample.

The source material was CD8+ T cells from cultured PBMCs, sampled from culture after CMV antigen stimulation. The sequence derives from a human donor in good health (CMV status not recorded). Some clones in this sample may be carry-over from other donors' samples. The chain uses TRBV6-1 and TRBJ2-7; a tentative D match to TRBD1 spans 6 bases. The CDR3 region: CATSLTGPYEQYF. The nucleotide sequence reads as follows: TGTGCCACCAGTCTGACAGGTCCCTACGAGCAGTACTTC.